This T cell receptor (beta chain) comes out of a study of blood T cell repertoires in COVID-19. Assay: immunoSEQ multiplex PCR; the TCRdb copy retains only in-frame clones and omits some. Among 250,000 to 300,000 clones listed, 87% were seen once. The CDR3 totals 18 residues. V was pared by 4 bases and J by 1 base, with 20 bases between. Germline CDR1 MRHNA, CDR2 SNTAGT. V gene TRBV6-4 combines with J gene TRBJ2-1; weak D call: TRBD2 (6 bases). Material for sequencing was peripheral blood. This receptor was identified in a woman between 45 and 60 years old who had recovered from COVID-19. CDR3 sequence reads: CASSGLGTGVRSYNEQFF. As DNA, the CDR3 is TGTGCCAGCAGTGGACTAGGAACTGGGGTTAGGTCCTACAATGAGCAGTTCTTC.